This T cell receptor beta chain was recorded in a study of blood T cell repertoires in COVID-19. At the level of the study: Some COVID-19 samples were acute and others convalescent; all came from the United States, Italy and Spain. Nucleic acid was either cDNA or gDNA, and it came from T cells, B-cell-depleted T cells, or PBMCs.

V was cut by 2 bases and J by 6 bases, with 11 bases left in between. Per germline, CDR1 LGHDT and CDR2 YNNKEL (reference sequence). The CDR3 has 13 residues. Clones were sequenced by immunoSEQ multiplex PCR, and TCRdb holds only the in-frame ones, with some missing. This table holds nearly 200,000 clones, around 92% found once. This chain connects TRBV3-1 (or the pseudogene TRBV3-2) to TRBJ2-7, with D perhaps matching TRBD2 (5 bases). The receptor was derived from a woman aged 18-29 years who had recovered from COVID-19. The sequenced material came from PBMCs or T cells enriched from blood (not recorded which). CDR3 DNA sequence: TGTGCCAGCAGCCAATCGGGGTACGGCGAGCAGTACTTC. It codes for CASSQSGYGEQYF.